This T cell receptor beta chain was obtained from a study of shared clonotypes between healthy human individuals. CDR1 SEHNR and CDR2 FQNEAQ come from the germline V gene (reference sequence). The CDR3 totals 12 residues. Over several immunoSEQ plates, each subset's genomic DNA was distributed in even portions. PCR replicates performed on unsorted PBMC used approximately 320 ng DNA, some 30,000 T cell genomes. The data were produced by immunoSEQ multiplex PCR, yet TCRdb's version contains in-frame clones alone and is incomplete. The data show about 460,000 clones, 75% to 80% seen once. Among the donors, all were Caucasian adults who lived in Nashville, Tennessee. Comments on this clone: Sequence at one end of the junction differs from germline and may be a read error.

This TCR came from a woman aged 40 to 50 in good health. Some clones in this sample may be carry-over from other donors' samples. The V and J genes are TRBV7-9 and TRBJ1-2; 9 bases are a match to TRBD1. Sequences were obtained from PBMCs. The CDR3 nucleotides read TGTGCCAGCAGCTCCAGCCGGGACAGGGTTTTTTTT. The encoded protein is CASSSSRDRVFF.